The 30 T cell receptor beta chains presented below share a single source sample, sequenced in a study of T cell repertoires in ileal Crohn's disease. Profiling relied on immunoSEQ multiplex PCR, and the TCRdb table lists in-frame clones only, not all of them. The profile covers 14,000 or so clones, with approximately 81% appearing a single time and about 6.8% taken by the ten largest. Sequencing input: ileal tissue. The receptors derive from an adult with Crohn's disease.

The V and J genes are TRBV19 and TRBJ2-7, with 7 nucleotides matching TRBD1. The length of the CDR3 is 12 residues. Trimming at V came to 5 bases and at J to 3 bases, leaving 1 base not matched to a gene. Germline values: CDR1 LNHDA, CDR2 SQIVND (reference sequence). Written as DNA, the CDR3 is TGTGCCAGTAGTGGGGACAGCTACGAGCAGTACTTC. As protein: CASSGDSYEQYF.

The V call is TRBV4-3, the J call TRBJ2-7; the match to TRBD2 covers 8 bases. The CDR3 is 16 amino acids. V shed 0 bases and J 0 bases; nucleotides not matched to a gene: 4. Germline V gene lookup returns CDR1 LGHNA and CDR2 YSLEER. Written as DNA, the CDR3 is TGCGCCAGCAGCCAAGAATGGCTAGCGGGCTCCTACGAGCAGTACTTC. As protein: CASSQEWLAGSYEQYF.

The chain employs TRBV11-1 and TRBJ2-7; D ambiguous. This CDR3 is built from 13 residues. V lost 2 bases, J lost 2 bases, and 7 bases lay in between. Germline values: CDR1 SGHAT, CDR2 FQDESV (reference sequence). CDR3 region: CASSLPPAYEQYF. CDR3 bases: TGTGCCAGCAGCTTACCACCGGCCTACGAGCAGTACTTC.

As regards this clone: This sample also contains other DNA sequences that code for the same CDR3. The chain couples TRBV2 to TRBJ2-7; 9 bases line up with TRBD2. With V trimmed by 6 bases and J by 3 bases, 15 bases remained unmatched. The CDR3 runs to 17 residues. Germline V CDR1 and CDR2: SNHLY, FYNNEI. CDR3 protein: CASSPGAGGRGGYEQYF. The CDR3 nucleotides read TGTGCCAGCAGCCCTGGGGCGGGAGGGCGGGGAGGCTACGAGCAGTACTTC.

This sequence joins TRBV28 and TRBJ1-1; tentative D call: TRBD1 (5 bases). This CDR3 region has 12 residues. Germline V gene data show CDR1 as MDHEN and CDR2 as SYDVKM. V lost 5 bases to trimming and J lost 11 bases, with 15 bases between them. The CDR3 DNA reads TGTGCCAGCAGTACCTACAGGTCAAATGCTTTCTTT. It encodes CASSTYRSNAFF.

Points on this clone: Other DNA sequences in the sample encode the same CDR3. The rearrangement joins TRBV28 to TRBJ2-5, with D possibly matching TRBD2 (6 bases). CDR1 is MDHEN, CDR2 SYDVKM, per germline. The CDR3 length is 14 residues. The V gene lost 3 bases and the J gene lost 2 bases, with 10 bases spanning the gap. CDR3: CASSFSGVQETQYF. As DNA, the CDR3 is TGTGCCAGCAGTTTTTCGGGAGTACAAGAGACCCAGTACTTC.

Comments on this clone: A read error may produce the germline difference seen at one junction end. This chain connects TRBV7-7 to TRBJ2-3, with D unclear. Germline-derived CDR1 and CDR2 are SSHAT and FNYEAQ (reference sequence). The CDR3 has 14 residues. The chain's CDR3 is CASSLDSSTDTQYF. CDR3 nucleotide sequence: TGTGCTAGCAGCTTAGACTCGAGCACAGATACGCAGTATTTT.

The CDR3 coding sequence is TGTGCCAGCAGTTTACCGGGGGCGAACACCGGGGAGCTGTTTTTT. This gives the protein CASSLPGANTGELFF. The chain has TRBV27 and TRBJ2-2; a possible D gene is TRBD2 (6 bases). V was cut by 2 bases and J by 0 bases, with 7 bases left in between. The CDR3 has 15 residues. Germline assignment: CDR1 MNHEY and CDR2 SMNVEV (reference sequence).

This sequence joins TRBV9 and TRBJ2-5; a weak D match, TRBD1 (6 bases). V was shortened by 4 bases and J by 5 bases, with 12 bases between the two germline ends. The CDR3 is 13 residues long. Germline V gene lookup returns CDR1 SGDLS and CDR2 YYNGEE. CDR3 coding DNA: TGTGCCAGCAGCAGGGGGATAGGGGAGACCCAGTACTTC. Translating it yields CASSRGIGETQYF.

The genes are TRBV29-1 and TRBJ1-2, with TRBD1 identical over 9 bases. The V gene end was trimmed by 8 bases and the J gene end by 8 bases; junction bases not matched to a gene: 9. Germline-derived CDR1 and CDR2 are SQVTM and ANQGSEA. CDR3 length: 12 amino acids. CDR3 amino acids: CSTWATGGGYTF. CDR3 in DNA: TGCAGCACCTGGGCGACAGGGGGAGGCTACACCTTC.

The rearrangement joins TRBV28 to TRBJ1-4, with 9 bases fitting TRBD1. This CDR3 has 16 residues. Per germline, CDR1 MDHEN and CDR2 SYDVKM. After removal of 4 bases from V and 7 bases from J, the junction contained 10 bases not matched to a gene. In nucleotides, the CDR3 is TGTGCCAGCAGTTCCGGGACAGGGTTTCGGGCTGAAAAACTGTTTTTT. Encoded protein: CASSSGTGFRAEKLFF. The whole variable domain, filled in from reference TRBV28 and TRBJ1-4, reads DVKVTQSSRYLVKRTGEKVFLECVQDMDHENMFWYRQDPGLGLRLIYFSYDVKMKEKGDIPEGYSVSREKKERFSLILESASTNQTSMYLCASSSGTGFRAEKLFFGSGTQLSVL.

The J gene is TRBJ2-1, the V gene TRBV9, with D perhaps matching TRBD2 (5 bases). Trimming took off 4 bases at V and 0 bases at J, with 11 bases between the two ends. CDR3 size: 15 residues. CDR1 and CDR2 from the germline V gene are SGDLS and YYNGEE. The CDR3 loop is CASSQTRNSYNEQFF. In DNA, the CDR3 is TGTGCCAGCAGCCAAACTAGGAACTCCTACAATGAGCAGTTCTTC.

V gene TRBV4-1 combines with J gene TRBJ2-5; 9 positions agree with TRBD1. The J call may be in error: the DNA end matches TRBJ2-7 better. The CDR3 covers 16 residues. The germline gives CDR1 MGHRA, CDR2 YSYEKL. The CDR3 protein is CASSQLDRGGNYEQYF. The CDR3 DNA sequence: TGCGCCAGCAGCCAACTTGACAGGGGGGGGAACTACGAGCAGTACTTC.

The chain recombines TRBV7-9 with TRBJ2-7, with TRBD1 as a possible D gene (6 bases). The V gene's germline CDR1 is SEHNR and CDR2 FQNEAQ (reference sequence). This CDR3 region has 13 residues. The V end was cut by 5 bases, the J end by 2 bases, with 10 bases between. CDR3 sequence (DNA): TGTGCCAGCAGCATCACAGGGACCTACGAGCAGTACTTC. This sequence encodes CASSITGTYEQYF.

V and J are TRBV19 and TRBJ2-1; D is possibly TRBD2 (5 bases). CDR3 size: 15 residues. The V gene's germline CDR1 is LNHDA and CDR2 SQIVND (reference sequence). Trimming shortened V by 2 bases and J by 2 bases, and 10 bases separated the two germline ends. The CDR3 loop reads CASSISGATYNEQFF. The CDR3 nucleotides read TGTGCCAGTAGTATAAGCGGAGCCACCTACAATGAGCAGTTCTTC.

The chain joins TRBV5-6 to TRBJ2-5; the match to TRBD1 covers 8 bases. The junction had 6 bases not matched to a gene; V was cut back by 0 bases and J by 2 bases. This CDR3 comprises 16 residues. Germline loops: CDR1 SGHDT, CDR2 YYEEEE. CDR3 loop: CASSLDTGGRQETQYF. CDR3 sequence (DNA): TGTGCCAGCAGCTTGGATACAGGGGGGCGACAAGAGACCCAGTACTTC.

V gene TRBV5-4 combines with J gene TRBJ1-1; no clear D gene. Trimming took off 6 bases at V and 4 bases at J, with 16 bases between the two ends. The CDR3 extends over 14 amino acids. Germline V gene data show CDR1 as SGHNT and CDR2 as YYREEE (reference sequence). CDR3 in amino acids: CASTLFLGSTEAFF. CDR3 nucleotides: TGTGCCAGCACCCTCTTCCTGGGGAGCACTGAAGCTTTCTTT.

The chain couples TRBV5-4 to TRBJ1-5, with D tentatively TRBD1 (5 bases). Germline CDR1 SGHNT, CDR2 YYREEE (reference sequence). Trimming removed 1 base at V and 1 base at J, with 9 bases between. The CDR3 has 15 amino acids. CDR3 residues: CASSLNGGSNQPQHF. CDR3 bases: TGTGCCAGCAGCTTGAACGGGGGGAGCAATCAGCCCCAGCATTTT.

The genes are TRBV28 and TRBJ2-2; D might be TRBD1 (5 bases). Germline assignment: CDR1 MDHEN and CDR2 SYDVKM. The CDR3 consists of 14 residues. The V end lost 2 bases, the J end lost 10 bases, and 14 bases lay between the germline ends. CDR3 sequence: CASSLTMGLEELFF. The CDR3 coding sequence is TGTGCCAGCAGTTTAACAATGGGGCTAGAGGAGCTGTTTTTT. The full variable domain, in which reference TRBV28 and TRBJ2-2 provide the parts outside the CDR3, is DVKVTQSSRYLVKRTGEKVFLECVQDMDHENMFWYRQDPGLGLRLIYFSYDVKMKEKGDIPEGYSVSREKKERFSLILESASTNQTSMYLCASSLTMGLEELFFGEGSRLTVL.

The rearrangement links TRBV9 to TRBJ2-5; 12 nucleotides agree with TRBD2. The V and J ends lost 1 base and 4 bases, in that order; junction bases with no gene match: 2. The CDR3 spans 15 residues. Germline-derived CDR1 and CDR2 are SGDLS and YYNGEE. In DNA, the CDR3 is TGTGCCAGCAGCGTAACTAGCGGGGGGAGAGAGACCCAGTACTTC. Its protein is CASSVTSGGRETQYF.

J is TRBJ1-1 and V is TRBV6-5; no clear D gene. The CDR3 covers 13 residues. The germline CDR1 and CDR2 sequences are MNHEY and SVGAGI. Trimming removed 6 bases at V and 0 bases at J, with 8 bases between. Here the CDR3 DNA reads TGTGCCAGCAGACTAGACCTGAACACTGAAGCTTTCTTT. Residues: CASRLDLNTEAFF.

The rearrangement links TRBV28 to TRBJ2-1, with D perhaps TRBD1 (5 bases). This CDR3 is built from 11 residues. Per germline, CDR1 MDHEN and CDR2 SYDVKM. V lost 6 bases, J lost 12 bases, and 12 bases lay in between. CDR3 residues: CASSTDIRQFF. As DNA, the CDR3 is TGTGCCAGCAGCACGGACATCCGGCAGTTCTTC.

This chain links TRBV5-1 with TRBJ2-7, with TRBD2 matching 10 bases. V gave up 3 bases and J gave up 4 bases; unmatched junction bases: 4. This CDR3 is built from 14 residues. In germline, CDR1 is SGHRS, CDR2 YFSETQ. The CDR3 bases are TGCGCCAGCAGCTCCGGGACTAGCGTATACGAGCAGTACTTC. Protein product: CASSSGTSVYEQYF.

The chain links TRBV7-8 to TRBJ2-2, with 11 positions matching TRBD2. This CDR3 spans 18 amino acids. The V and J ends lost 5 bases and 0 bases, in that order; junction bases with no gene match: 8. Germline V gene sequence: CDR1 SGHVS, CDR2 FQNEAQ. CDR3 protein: CASSTRTSGPANTGELFF. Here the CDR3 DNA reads TGTGCCAGCAGCACCAGGACTAGCGGGCCTGCGAACACCGGGGAGCTGTTTTTT.

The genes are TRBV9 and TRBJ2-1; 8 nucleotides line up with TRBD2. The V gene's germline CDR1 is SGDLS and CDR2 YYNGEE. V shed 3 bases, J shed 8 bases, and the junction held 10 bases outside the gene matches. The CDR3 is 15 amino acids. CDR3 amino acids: CASSALAGAFDEQFF. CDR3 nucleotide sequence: TGTGCCAGCAGCGCGCTAGCGGGCGCCTTTGATGAGCAGTTCTTC.

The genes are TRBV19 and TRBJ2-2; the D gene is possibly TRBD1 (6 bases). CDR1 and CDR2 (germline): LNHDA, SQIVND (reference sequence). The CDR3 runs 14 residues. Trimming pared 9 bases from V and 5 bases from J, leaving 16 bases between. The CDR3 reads CASTRGQLTGELFF. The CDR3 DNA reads TGTGCCAGCACTAGGGGACAACTAACCGGGGAGCTGTTTTTT.

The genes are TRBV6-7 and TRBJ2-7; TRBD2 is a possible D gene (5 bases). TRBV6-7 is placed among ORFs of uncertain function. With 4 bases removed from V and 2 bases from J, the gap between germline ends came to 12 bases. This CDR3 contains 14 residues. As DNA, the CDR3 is TGTGCCAGCAGTTGCTCCGGGAAAGCCTACGAGCAGTACTTC. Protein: CASSCSGKAYEQYF.

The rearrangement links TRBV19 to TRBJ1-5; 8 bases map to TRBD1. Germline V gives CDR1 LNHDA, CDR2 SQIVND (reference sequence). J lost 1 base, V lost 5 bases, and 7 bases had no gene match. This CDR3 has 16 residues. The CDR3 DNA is TGTGCCAGTAGTTTGACAGGGGATTTGAGCAATCAGCCCCAGCATTTT. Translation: CASSLTGDLSNQPQHF.

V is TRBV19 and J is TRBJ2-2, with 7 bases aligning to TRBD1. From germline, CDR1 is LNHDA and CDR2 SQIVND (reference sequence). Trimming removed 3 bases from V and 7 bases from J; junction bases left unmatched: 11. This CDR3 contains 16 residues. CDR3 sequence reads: CASSIPLRTGYGELFF. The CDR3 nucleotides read TGTGCCAGTAGTATTCCCCTCCGGACAGGCTACGGGGAGCTGTTTTTT.

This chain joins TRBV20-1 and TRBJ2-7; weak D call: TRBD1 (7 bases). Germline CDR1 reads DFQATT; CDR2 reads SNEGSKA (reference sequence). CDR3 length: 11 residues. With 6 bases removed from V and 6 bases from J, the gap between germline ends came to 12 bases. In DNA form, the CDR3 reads TGCAGTGCAAACCAGGGGGGCGAGCAGTACTTC. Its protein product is CSANQGGEQYF.